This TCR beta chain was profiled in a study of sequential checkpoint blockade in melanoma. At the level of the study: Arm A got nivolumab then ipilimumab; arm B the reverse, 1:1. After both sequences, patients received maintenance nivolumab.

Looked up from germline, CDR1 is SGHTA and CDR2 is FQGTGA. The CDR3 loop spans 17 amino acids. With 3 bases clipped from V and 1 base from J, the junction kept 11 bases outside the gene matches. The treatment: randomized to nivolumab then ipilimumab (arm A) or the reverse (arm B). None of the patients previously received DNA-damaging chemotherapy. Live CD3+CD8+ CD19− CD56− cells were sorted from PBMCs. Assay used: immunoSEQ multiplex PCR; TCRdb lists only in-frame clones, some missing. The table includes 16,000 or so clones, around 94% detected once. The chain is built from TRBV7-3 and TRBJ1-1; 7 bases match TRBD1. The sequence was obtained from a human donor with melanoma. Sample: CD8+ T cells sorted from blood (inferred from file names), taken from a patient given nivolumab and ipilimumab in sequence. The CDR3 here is CASSFRPTGLGNTEAFF. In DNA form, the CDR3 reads TGTGCCAGCAGCTTTAGGCCGACAGGGCTGGGGAACACTGAAGCTTTCTTT.